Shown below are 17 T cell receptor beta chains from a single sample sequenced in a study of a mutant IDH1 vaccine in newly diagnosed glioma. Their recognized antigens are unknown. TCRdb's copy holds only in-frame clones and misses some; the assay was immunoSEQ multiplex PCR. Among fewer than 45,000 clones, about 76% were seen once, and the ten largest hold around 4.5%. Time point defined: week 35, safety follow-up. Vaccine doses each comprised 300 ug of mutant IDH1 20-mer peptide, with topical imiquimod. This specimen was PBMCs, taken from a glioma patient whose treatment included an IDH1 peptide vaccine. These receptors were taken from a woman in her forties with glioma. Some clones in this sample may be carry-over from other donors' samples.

CDR3 nucleotide sequence: TGTGCCAGCCCTCCTTGGGGCCTAGCGGAACCCTACGAGCAGTACTTC. It encodes CASPPWGLAEPYEQYF. This chain connects TRBV9 to TRBJ2-7, with TRBD2 identical over 7 bases. This CDR3 is 16 amino acids long. V lost 7 bases, J lost 2 bases, and 15 bases stayed unmatched. The germline CDR1 and CDR2 sequences are SGDLS and YYNGEE.

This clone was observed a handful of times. The DNA of the CDR3 is TGTGCCAGCAGCCAAGAGCTCGGCTACACCTTC. Translating gives CASSQELGYTF. This chain uses TRBV4-2 with TRBJ1-2; D gene ambiguous. This CDR3 spans 11 amino acids. The V gene lost 0 bases and the J gene lost 8 bases, with 4 bases spanning the gap. CDR1 is LGHNA and CDR2 is YNFKEQ in the germline V gene.

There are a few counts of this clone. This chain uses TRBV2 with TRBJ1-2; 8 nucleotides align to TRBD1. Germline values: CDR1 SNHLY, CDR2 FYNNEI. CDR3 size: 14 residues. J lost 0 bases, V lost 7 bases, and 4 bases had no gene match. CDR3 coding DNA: TGTGCCAGCAAGATACAGGGGGCTAACTATGGCTACACCTTC. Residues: CASKIQGANYGYTF.

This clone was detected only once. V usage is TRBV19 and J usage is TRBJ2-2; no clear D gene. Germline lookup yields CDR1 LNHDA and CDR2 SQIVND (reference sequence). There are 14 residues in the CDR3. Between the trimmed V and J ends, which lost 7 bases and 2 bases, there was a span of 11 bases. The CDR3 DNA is TGTGCCAGTACATCGGATCTAAACACCGGGGAGCTGTTTTTT. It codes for CASTSDLNTGELFF.

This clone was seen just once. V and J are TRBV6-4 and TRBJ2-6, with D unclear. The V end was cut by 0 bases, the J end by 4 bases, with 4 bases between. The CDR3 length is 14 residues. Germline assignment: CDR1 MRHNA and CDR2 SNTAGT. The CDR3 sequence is CASSDSAGANVLTF. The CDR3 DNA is TGTGCCAGCAGTGACTCCGCAGGGGCCAACGTCCTGACTTTC.

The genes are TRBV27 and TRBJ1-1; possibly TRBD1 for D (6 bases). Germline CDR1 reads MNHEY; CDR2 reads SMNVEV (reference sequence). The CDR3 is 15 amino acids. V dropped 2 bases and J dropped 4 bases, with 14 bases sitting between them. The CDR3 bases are TGTGCCAGCAGTTTAGCCCCACAGGGACCCACTGAAGCTTTCTTT. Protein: CASSLAPQGPTEAFF.

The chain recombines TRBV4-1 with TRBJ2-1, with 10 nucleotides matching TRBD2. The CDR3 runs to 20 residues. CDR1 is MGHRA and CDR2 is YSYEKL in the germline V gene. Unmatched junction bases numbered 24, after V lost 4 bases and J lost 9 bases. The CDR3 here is CASSPHPGQDAGTSVTEQFF. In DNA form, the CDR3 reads TGCGCCAGCAGCCCCCATCCGGGACAGGACGCCGGGACTAGCGTCACTGAGCAGTTCTTC.

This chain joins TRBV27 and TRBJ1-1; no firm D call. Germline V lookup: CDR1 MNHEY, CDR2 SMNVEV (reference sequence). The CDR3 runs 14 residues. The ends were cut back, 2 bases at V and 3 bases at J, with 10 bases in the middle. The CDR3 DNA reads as TGTGCCAGCAGTTTAGGTCCGGTTTACACTGAAGCTTTCTTT. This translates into CASSLGPVYTEAFF.

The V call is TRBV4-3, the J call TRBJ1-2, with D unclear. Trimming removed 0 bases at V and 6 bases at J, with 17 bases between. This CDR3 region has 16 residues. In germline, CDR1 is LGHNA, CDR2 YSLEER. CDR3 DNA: TGCGCCAGCAGCCAAGATCGGACCCCCCGTGGCGATGGCTACACCTTC. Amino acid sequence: CASSQDRTPRGDGYTF.

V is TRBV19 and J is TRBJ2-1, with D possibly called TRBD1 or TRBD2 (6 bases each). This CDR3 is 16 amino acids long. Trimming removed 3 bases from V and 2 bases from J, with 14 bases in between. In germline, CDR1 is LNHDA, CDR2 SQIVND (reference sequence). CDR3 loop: CASSMFEGGAYNEQFF. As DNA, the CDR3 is TGTGCCAGTAGTATGTTTGAGGGGGGAGCCTACAATGAGCAGTTCTTC.

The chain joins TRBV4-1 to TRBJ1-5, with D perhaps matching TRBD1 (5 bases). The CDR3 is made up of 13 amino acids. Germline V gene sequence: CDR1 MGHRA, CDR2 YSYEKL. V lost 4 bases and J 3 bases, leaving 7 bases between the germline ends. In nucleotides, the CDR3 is TGCGCCAGCAGCCTAGGGGACAATCAGCCCCAGCATTTT. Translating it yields CASSLGDNQPQHF.

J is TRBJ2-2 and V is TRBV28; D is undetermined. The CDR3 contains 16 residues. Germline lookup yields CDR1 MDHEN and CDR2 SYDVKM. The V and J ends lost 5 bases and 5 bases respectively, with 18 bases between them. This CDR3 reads CASSPSVAVDTGELFF. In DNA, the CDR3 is TGTGCCAGCAGTCCCAGTGTTGCTGTCGATACCGGGGAGCTGTTTTTT.

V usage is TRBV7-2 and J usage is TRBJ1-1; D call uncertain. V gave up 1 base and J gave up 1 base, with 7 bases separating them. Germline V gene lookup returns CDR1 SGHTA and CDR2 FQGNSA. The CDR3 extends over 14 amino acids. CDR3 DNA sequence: TGTGCCAGCAGCTTAGTACCGGGGAACACTGAAGCTTTCTTT. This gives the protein CASSLVPGNTEAFF.

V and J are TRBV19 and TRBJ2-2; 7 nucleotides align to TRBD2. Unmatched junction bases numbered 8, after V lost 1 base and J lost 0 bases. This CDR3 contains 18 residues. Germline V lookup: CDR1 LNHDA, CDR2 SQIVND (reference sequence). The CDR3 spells CASSIAAGVVSNTGELFF. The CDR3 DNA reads TGTGCCAGTAGTATAGCGGCGGGAGTTGTTTCGAACACCGGGGAGCTGTTTTTT.

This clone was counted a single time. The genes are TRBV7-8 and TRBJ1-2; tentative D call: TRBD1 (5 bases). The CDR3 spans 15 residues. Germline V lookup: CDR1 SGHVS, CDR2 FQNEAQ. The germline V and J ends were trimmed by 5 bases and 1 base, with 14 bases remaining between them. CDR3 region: CASSLEPGLNYGYTF. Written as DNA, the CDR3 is TGTGCCAGCAGCCTCGAACCGGGACTTAACTATGGCTACACCTTC. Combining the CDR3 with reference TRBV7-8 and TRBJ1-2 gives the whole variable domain GAGVSQSPRYKVAKRGQDVALRCDPISGHVSLFWYQQALGQGPEFLTYFQNEAQLDKSGLPSDRFFAERPEGSVSTLKIQRTQQEDSAVYLCASSLEPGLNYGYTFGSGTRLTVV.

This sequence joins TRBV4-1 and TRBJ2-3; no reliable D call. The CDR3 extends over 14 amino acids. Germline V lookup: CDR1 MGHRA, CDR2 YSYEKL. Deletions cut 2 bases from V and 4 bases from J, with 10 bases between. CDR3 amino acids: CASSQTYGADTQYF. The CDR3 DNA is TGCGCCAGCAGCCAAACCTACGGAGCAGATACGCAGTATTTT.

CDR3 residues: CASSIAYQPQHF. As DNA, the CDR3 is TGTGCCAGTAGTATAGCCTATCAGCCCCAGCATTTT. This chain uses TRBV19 with TRBJ1-5; D unclear. The V and J ends lost 1 base and 5 bases respectively, with 3 bases between them. CDR3 size: 12 residues. Germline V gives CDR1 LNHDA, CDR2 SQIVND (reference sequence).